This T cell receptor (beta chain) was identified during a study of blood T cell repertoires in COVID-19. Background on the study: Some COVID-19 samples were acute and others convalescent; all came from the United States, Italy and Spain. Sources were T cells, B-cell-depleted T cells, or PBMCs; the material itself was cDNA or gDNA.

Sequencing was performed with immunoSEQ multiplex PCR; in TCRdb, only in-frame clones are kept and a portion is missing. Of approximately 200,000 clones listed, 65% to 85% are singletons. The germline V and J ends were trimmed by 1 base and 3 bases, with 7 bases remaining between them. The CDR3 totals 13 residues. In germline, CDR1 is LNHDA, CDR2 SQIVND (reference sequence). The sequencing input was PBMCs or T cells enriched from blood (not recorded which). The sequence came from a woman aged 40 to 55 with acute COVID-19. V usage is TRBV19 and J usage is TRBJ2-7, with D uncertain. CDR3 region: CASSIGPFYEQYF. CDR3 DNA: TGTGCCAGTAGTATAGGTCCCTTCTACGAGCAGTACTTC.